The entry below gives a single T cell receptor beta chain sequence along with its context. No antigen is known for it. CDR3 length equals 18 residues. This sample is drawn from a study of graft-versus-host responses after intestinal transplantation. Overall study: Each transplant was multivisceral, liver-intestinal, or isolated intestinal. All of the recipients had induction that used anti-thymocyte globulin, then tacrolimus and steroids for approximately 3 years.

Study-level points and caveats: Some patients had graft-donor T cell macrochimerism, and their allografts showed high graft-versus-host to host-versus-graft clonal ratios.

The data were produced by immunoSEQ multiplex PCR, yet TCRdb's version contains in-frame clones alone and is incomplete. Among roughly 29,000 clones, 70% to 90% were seen once, and the ten largest hold approximately 10%. Material: PBMCs, obtained around 62 weeks after intestinal transplantation. The receptor comes from a human patient who received an intestinal transplant, so some T cells may come from the graft donor. The gene calls are TRBV21-1 and TRBJ2-3; TRBD1 is the table's D call, not checked against the DNA. TRBV21-1 is a known pseudogene. The CDR3 DNA reads as TGTGCCAGCAGCAAAGCGCTGACAACCGAAACTTTCACAGATACGCAGTATTTT. It specifies CASSKALTTETFTDTQYF.